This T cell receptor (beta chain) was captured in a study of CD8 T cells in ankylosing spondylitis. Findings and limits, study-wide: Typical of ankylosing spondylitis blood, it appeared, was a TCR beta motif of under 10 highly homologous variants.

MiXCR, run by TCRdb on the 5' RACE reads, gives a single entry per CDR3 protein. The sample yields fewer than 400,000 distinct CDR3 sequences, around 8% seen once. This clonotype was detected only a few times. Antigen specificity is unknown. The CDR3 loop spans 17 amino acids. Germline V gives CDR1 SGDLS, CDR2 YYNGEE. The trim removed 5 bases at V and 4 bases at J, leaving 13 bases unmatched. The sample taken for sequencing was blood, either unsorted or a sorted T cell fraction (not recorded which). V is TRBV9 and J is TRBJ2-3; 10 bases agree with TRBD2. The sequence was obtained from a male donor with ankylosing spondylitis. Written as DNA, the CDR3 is TGTGCCAGCAGTCACCATCTAGCGGGAGAGGGGGCAGATACGCAGTATTTT. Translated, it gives CASSHHLAGEGADTQYF.